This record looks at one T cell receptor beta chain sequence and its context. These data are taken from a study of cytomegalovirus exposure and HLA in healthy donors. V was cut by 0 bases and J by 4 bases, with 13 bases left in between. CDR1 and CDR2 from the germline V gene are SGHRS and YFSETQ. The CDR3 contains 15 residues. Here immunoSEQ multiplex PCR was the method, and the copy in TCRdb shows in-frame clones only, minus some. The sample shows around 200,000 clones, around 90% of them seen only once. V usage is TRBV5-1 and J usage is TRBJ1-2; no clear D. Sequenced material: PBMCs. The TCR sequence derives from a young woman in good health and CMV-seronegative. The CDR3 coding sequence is TGCGCCAGCAGCTTGGATCCAAACAGCTTCTATGGCTACACCTTC. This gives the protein CASSLDPNSFYGYTF.